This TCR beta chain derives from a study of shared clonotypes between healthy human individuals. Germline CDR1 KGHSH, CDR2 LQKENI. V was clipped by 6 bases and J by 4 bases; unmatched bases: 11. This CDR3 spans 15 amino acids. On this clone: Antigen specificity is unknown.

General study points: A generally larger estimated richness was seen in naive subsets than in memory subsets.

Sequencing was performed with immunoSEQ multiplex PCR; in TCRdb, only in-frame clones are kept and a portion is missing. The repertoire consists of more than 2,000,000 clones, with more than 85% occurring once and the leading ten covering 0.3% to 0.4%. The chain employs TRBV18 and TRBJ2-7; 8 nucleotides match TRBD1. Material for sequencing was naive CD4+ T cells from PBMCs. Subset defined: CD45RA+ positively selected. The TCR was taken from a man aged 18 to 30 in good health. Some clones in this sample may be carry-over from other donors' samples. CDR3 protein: CASSSPGQDRYEQYF. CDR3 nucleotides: TGTGCCAGCTCCTCCCCGGGACAGGATAGGTACGAGCAGTACTTC.